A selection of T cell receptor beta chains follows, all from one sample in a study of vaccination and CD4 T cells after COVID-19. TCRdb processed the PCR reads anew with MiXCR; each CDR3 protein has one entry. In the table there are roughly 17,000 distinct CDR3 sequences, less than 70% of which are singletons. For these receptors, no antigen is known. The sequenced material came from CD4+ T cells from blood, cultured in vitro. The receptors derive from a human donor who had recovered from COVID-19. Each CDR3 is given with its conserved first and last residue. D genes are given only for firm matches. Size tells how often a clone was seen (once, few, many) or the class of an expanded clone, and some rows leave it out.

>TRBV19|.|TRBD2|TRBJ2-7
TGTGCCAGCTCACCCTGGGGAACTAGCGGCTACGAGCAGTACTTC
CASSPWGTSGYEQYF
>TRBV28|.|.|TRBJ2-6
TGTGCCAGCATCCAAGGGGGCTCTGGGGCCAACGTCCTGACTTTC
CASIQGGSGANVLTF
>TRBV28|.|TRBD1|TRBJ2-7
TGTGCCAGCAGTCTAGACGGGACAGCCTACGAGCAGTACTTC
CASSLDGTAYEQYF
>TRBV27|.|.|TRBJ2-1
TGTGCCAGCAGTTTAAACAGGGTAAGAAACTACAATGAGCAGTTCTTC
CASSLNRVRNYNEQFF
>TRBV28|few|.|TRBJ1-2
TGTGCCAGCAGTTTATCTTCAGGGGTTGGGAAGGGCTACACCTTC
CASSLSSGVGKGYTF
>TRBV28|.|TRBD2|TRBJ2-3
TGTGCCAGCAGTTTTAGCGGGGTGAGCACAGATACGCAGTATTTT
CASSFSGVSTDTQYF
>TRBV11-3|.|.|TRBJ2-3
TGTGCCAGCAGCAGTAGTGGAGAGCCAGAGGGCGATACGCAGTATTTT
CASSSSGEPEGDTQYF
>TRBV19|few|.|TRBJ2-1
TGTGCCAGTAGTATAGTAGGTGGTGAGCAGTTCTTC
CASSIVGGEQFF
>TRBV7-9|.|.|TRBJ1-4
TGTGCCAGCAGGTCCCGGGATGAAAAACTGTTTTTT
CASRSRDEKLFF
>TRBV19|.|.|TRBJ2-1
TGTGCCAGTAGTCAAGGGAACTACAATGAGCAGTTCTTC
CASSQGNYNEQFF
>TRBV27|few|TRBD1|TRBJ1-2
TGTGCCAGCAGAAACAGGGGCGACTATGGCTACACCTTC
CASRNRGDYGYTF
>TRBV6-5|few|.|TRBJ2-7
TGTGCCAGCAGTTCAAATCCGCAGGGGTCCGAGCAGTACTTC
CASSSNPQGSEQYF
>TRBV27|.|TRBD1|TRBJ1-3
TGTGCCAGCAGTACCTACACAGGGGACGTCTCTGGAAACACCATATATTTT
CASSTYTGDVSGNTIYF
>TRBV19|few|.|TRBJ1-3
TGTGCCAGTAGTGTACAGGGCTCTGGAAACACCATATATTTT
CASSVQGSGNTIYF
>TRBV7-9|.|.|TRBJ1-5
TGTGCCAGCAGCTTAGAGAGCAATCAGCCCCAGCATTTT
CASSLESNQPQHF
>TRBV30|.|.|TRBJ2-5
TGTGCCTGGAACGTTGGAGATGAGACCCAGTACTTC
CAWNVGDETQYF
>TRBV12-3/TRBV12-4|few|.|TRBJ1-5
TGTGCCAGCACGTTACAGGGAGATCAGCCCCAGCATTTT
CASTLQGDQPQHF
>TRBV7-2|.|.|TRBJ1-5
TGTGCCAGCAGCTTAGTCCTTGGAGGAAGTCAGCCCCAGCATTTT
CASSLVLGGSQPQHF
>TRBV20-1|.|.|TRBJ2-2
TGCAGTGCGAGAGACATTAGGTTGAACACCGGGGAGCTGTTTTTT
CSARDIRLNTGELFF
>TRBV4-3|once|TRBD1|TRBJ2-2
TGCGCCAGCAGCCAAGCGACAGGGTACCCGAACACCGGGGAGCTGTTTTTT
CASSQATGYPNTGELFF
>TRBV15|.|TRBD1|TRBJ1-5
TGTGCCACCAGCAGGACAGGGTCCAATCAGCCCCAGCATTTT
CATSRTGSNQPQHF
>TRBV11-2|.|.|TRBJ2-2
TGTGCCAGCAGCTTAGATCCACGGGGCACCGGGGAGCTGTTTTTT
CASSLDPRGTGELFF
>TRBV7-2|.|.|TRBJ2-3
TGTGCCAGCAGCTTAAGGTCCGTCCCTACGCAGTATTTT
CASSLRSVPTQYF
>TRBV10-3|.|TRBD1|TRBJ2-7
TGTGCCATCGGGTGGGACAGTTCTTACGAGCAGTACTTC
CAIGWDSSYEQYF
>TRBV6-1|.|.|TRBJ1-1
TGTGCCAGCACGGTAAACATGAACACTGAAGCTTTCTTT
CASTVNMNTEAFF
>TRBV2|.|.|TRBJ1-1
TGTGCCAGCATGGATCACAGTTTT
CASMDHSF
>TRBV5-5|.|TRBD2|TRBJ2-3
TGTGCCAGCAGCCAGTTGACTAGCGGGGGGGCGGGAGATACGCAGTATTTT
CASSQLTSGGAGDTQYF
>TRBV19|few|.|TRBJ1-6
TGTGCCAGTAGTATCAATCCGGGAGCGATTGCTTCACCCCTCCACTTT
CASSINPGAIASPLHF
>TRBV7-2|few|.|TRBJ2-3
TGTGCCAGCAGCTGGGTACGCACAGATACGCAGTATTTT
CASSWVRTDTQYF
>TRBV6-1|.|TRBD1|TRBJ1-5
TGTGCCAGCAGCAAGGACAGGAATAATCAGCCCCAGCATTTT
CASSKDRNNQPQHF
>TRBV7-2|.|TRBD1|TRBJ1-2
TGTGCCAGCAGCTTGGATCCGGGACAGGGAAGGAGCTACACCTTC
CASSLDPGQGRSYTF
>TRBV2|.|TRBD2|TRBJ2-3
TGTGCCAGCAGTGGAGCGGGAGCAGATACGCAGTATTTT
CASSGAGADTQYF
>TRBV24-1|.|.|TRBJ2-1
TGTGCCACCAGTGATAGTAAGCGTTTGGGCAGTAAAATCAATGAGCAGTTCTTC
CATSDSKRLGSKINEQFF
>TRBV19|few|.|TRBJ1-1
TGTGCCAGTCTCCGAGCACCAACAGGGTTGAACACTGAAGCTTTCTTT
CASLRAPTGLNTEAFF
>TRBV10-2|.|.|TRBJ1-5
TGCGCCAGCAGTGACCAGGGCGGTCAGCCCCAGCATTTT
CASSDQGGQPQHF
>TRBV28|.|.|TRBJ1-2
TGTGCCAGCAGTTTGGCTAACTATGGCTACACCTTC
CASSLANYGYTF
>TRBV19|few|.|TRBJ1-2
TGTGCCAGTAGTATCTCGACAGAGCTCTATGGCTACACCTTC
CASSISTELYGYTF
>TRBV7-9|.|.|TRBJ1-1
TGTGCCAGCAGTCACGACCAAAAAAGGGCTTTCTTT
CASSHDQKRAFF
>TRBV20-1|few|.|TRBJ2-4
TGCAGTGTCCCTGACAGGAGAAAAAACATTCAGTACTTC
CSVPDRRKNIQYF
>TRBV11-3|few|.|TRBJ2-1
TGTGCCAGCAGCTTAACAATAGGGGCGGGCAATGAGCAGTTCTTC
CASSLTIGAGNEQFF
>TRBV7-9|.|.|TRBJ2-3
TGTGCCAGCAGCTTCAAGCGTTTCGGGACAAAAACCACAGATACGCAGTATTTT
CASSFKRFGTKTTDTQYF
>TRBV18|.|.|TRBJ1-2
TGTGCCAGCTCGCCCGACTATGGCTACACCTTC
CASSPDYGYTF
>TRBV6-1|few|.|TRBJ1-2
TGTGCCAGCAGCGGACAGCAAAGGGGCTACACCTTC
CASSGQQRGYTF
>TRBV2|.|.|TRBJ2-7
TGTGCCAGCAGTGAAGGGTTCACGACCTACGAGCAGTACTTC
CASSEGFTTYEQYF
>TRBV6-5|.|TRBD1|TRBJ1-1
TGTGCCAGCAGTTACACATCCCCTGGACAGGGACGTTTGAACACTGAAGCTTTCTTT
CASSYTSPGQGRLNTEAFF
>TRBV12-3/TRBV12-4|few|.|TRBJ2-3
TGTGCCAGTACCCCCCCGGGGGATACAGATACGCAGTATTTT
CASTPPGDTDTQYF
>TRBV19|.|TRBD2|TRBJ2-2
TGTGCCAGTGACAAACGAACGGGGGGATCGAACACCGGGGAGCTGTTTTTT
CASDKRTGGSNTGELFF
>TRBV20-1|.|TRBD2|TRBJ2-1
TGCAGTGCGGGACTAGCGGGGTGGAGTGAGCAGTTCTTC
CSAGLAGWSEQFF
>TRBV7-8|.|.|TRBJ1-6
TGTGCCAGCAGCCAGACCTCCGATCTCATCGGGGGGTCACCCCTCCACTTT
CASSQTSDLIGGSPLHF
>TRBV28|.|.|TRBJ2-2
TGTGCCAGCACTGGGGGGAGGAACACCGGGGAGCTGTTTTTT
CASTGGRNTGELFF
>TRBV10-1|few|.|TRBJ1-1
TGCGCCAGCAGTGCCCGGCCCGGGGACACTGAAGCTTTCTTT
CASSARPGDTEAFF
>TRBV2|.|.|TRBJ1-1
TGTGCCAGCACCCTTGGGTATACTGAAGCTTTCTTT
CASTLGYTEAFF
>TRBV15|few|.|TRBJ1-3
TGTGCCACCAGCAGAGATTCCAATCCTTTGGGTGGAAACACCATATATTTT
CATSRDSNPLGGNTIYF
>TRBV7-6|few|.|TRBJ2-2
TGTGCCAGCAGCTTAGGGCAAAACACCGGGGAGCTGTTTTTT
CASSLGQNTGELFF
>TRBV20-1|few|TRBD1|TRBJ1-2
TGCAGTGCTAGAGGCAGGGGGTTTAACTATGGCTACACCTTC
CSARGRGFNYGYTF
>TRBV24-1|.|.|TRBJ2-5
TGTGCCACCAGTGACGCCTCCACGGGGGAGACCCAGTACTTC
CATSDASTGETQYF
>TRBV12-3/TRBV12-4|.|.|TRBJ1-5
TGTGCCAGCAGTTGGGGCAATCAGCCCCAGCATTTT
CASSWGNQPQHF
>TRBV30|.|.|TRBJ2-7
TGTGCCTGGAGTGAACGCGCGGAACGATACTTC
CAWSERAERYF